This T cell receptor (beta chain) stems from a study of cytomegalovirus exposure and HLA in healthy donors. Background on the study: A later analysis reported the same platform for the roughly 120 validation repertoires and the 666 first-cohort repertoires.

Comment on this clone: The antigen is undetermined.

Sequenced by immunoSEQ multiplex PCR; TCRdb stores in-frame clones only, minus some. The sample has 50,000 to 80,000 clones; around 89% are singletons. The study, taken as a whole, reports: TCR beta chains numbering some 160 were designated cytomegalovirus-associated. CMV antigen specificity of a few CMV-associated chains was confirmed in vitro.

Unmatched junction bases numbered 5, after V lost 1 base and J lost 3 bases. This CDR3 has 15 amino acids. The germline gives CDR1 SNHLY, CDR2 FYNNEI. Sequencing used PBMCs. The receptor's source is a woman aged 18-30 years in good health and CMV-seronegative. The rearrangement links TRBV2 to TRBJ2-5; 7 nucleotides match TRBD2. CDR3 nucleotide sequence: TGTGCCAGCAGTGAAGGTCCTAGCGGAGAAGAGACCCAGTACTTC. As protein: CASSEGPSGEETQYF.